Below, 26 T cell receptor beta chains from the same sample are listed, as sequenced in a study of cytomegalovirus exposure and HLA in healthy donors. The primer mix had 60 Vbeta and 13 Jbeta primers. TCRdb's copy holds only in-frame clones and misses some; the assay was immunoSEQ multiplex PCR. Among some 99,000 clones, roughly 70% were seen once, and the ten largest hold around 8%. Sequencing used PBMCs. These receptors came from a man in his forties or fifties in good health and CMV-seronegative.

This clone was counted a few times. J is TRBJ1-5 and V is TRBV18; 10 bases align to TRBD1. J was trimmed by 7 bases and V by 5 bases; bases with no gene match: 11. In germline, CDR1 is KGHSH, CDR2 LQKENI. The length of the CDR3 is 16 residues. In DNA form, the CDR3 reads TGTGCCAGCTCAACAAGACAGGGGGCCAACCCCCAGCCCCAGCATTTT. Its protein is CASSTRQGANPQPQHF.

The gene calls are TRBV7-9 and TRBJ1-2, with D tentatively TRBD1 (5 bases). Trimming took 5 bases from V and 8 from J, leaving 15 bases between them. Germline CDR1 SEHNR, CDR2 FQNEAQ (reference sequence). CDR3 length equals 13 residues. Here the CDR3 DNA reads TGTGCCAGCAGCCCCGACAGAGAGTACGGCTACACCTTC. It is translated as CASSPDREYGYTF.

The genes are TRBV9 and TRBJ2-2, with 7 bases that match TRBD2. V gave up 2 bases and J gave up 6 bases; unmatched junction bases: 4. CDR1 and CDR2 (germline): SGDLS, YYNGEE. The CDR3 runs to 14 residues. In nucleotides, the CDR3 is TGTGCCAGCAGCGTTGGGGGGGTATCCGGGGAGCTGTTTTTT. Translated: CASSVGGVSGELFF.

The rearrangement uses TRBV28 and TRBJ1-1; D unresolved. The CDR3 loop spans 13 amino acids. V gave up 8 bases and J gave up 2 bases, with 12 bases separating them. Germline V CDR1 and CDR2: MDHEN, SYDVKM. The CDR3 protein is CASRSAGNTEAFF. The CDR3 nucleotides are TGTGCCAGCCGAAGTGCGGGCAACACTGAAGCTTTCTTT.

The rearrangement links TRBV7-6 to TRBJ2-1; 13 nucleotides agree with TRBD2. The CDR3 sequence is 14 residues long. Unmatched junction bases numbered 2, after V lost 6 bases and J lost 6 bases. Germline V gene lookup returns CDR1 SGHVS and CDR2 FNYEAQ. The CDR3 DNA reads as TGTGCCAGCAGTACTAGCGGGGGGGTCAATGAGCAGTTCTTC. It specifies CASSTSGGVNEQFF.

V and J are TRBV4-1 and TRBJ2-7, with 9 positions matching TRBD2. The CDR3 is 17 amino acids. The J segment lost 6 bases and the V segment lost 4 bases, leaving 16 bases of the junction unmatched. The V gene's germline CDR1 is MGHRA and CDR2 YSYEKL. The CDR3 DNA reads TGCGCCAGCAGCCTTCAACTAGCGGGTCTACTTAACCGCGAGCAGTACTTC. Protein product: CASSLQLAGLLNREQYF.

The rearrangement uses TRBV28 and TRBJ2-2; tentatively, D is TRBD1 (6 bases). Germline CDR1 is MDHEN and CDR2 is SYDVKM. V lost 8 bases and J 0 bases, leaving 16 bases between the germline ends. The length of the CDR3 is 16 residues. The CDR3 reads CASREQGFSNTGELFF. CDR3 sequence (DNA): TGTGCCAGCCGGGAACAGGGTTTTTCGAACACCGGGGAGCTGTTTTTT.

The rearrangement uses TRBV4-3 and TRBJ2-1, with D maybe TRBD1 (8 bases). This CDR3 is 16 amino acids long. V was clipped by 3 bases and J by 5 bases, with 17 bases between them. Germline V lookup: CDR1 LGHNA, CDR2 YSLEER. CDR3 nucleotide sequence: TGCGCCAGCAGCCATTACAGGGGGGGGAGGGACAATGAGCAGTTCTTC. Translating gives CASSHYRGGRDNEQFF.

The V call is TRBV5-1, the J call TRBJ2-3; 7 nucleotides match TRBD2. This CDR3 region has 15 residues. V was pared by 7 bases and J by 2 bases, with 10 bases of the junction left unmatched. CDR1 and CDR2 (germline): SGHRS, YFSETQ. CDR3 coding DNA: TGCGCCAGCGAGGTTTACGGGGGGTCCACAGATACGCAGTATTTT. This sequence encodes CASEVYGGSTDTQYF.

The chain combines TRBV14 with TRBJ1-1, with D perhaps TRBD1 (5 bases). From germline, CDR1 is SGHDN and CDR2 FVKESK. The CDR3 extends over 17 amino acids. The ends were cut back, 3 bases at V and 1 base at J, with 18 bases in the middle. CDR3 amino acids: CASSQDPRGKWNTEAFF. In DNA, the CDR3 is TGTGCCAGCAGCCAGGACCCTAGGGGCAAATGGAACACTGAAGCTTTCTTT.

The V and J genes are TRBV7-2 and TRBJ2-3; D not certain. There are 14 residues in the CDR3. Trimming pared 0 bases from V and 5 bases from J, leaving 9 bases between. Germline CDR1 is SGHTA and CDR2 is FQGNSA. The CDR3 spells CASSLAYSVDTQYF. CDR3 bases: TGTGCCAGCAGCTTAGCTTACTCGGTAGATACGCAGTATTTT.

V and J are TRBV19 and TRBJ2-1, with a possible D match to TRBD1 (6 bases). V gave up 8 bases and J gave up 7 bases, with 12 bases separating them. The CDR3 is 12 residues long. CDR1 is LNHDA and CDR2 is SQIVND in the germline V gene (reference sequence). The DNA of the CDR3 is TGTGCCAGTGCGACAGGAGGTAATGAGCAGTTCTTC. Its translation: CASATGGNEQFF.

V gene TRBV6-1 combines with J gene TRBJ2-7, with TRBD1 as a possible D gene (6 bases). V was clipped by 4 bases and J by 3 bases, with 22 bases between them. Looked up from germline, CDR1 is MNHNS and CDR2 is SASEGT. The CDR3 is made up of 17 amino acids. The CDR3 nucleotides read TGTGCCAGCAGTGGTTTCCCTACAGGGTTTGGGGACTACGAGCAGTACTTC. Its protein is CASSGFPTGFGDYEQYF.

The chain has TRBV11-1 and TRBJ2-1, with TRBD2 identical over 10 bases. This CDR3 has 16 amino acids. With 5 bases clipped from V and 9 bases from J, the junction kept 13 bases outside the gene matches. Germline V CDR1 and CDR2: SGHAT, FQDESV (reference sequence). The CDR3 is CASSPRGIAGGPEQFF. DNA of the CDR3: TGTGCCAGCAGCCCAAGGGGAATAGCGGGGGGTCCTGAGCAGTTCTTC.

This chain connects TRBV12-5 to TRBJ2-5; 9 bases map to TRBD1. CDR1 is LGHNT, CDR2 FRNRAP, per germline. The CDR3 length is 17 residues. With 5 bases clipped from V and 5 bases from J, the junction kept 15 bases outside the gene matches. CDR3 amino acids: CASGPGTGITYWETQYF. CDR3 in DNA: TGTGCTAGTGGTCCCGGGACAGGGATAACATACTGGGAGACCCAGTACTTC.

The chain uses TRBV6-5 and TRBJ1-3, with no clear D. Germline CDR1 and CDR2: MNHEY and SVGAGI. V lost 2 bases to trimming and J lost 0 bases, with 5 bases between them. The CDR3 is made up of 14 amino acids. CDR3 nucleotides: TGTGCCAGCAGTTACCTCAGCTCTGGAAACACCATATATTTT. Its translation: CASSYLSSGNTIYF.

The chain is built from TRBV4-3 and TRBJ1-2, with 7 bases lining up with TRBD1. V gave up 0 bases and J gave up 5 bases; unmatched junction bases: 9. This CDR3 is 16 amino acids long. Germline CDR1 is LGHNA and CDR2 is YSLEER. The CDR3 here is CASSQDRQGILYGYTF. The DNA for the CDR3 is TGCGCCAGCAGCCAAGACCGACAGGGTATCTTGTATGGCTACACCTTC.

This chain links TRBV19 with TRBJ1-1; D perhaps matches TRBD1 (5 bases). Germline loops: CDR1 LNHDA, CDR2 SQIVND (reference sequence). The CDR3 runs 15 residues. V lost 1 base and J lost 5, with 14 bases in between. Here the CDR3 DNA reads TGTGCCAGTAGTATAGGCCGCTCCGGGGGGACTGAAGCTTTCTTT. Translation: CASSIGRSGGTEAFF.

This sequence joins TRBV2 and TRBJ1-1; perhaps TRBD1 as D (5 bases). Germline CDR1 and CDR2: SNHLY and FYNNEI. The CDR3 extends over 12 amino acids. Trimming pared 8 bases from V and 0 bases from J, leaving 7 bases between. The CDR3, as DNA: TGTGCCAGCCAGGGTTTGAACACTGAAGCTTTCTTT. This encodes CASQGLNTEAFF.

The CDR3 DNA reads TGTGCCAGCAGTTACTCGCAGATTCAGCCCCAGCATTTT. Amino acids: CASSYSQIQPQHF. The chain has TRBV6-5 and TRBJ1-5, with D uncertain. The CDR3 is 13 residues long. Germline values: CDR1 MNHEY, CDR2 SVGAGI. V was cut by 0 bases and J by 6 bases, with 6 bases left in between.

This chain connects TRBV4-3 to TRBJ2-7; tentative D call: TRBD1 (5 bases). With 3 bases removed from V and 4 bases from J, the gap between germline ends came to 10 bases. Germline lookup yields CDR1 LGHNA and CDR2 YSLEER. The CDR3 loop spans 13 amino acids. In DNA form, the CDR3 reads TGCGCCAGCAGCCAGTTGAGACAGTACGAGCAGTACTTC. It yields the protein CASSQLRQYEQYF.

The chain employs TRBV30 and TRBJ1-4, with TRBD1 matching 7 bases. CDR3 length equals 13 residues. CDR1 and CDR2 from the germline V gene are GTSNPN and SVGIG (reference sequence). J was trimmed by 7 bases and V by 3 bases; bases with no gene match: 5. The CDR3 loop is CAWSRDRREKLFF. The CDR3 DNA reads TGTGCCTGGAGCCGGGACAGACGTGAAAAACTGTTTTTT.

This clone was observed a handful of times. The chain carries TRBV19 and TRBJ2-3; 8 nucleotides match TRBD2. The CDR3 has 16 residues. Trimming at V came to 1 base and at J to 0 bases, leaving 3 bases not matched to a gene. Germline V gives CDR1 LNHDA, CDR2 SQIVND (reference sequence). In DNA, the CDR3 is TGTGCCAGTAGTATAGTACTAGCGGCTAGCACAGATACGCAGTATTTT. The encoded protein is CASSIVLAASTDTQYF.

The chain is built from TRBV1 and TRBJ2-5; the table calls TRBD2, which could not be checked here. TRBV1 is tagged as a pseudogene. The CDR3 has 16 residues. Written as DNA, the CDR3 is TGCACCAGCAGCCAAGGCCGGACTAGCGGGTCGGAGACCCAGTACTTC. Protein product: CTSSQGRTSGSETQYF.

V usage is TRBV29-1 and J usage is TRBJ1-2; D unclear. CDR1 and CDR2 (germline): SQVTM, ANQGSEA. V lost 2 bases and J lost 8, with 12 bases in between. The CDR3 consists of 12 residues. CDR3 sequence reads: CSVETEEKGYTF. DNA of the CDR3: TGCAGCGTTGAAACGGAGGAGAAAGGCTACACCTTC.

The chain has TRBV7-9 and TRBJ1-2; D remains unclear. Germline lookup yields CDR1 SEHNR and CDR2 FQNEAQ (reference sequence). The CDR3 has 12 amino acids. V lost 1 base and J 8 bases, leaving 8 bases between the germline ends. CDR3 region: CASSLDGGGYTF. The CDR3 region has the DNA TGTGCCAGCAGCTTAGACGGAGGAGGCTACACCTTC.